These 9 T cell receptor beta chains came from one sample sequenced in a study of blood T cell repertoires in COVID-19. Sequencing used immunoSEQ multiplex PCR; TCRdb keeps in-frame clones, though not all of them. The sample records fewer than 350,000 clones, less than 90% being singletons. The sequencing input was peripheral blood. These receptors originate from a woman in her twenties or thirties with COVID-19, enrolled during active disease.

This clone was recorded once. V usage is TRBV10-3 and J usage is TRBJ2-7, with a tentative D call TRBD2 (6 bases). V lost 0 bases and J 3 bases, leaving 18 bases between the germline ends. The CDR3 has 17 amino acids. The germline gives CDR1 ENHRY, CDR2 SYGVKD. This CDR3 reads CAISESFSGRTDYEQYF. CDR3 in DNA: TGTGCCATCAGTGAGTCGTTTAGCGGTCGGACCGACTACGAGCAGTACTTC.

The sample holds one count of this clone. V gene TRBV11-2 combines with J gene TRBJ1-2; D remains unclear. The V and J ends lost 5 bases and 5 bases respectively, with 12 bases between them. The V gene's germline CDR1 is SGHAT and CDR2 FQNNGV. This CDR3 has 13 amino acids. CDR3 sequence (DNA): TGTGCCAGCAGCCCGGAGGAGAGATATGGCTACACCTTC. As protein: CASSPEERYGYTF.

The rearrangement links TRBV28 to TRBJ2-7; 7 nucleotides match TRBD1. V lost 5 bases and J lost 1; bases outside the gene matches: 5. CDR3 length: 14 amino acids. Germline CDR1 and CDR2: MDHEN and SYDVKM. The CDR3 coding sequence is TGTGCCAGCAGTCCTCGACAGGGTTCCTACGAGCAGTACTTC. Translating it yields CASSPRQGSYEQYF. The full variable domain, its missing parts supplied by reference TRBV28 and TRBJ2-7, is DVKVTQSSRYLVKRTGEKVFLECVQDMDHENMFWYRQDPGLGLRLIYFSYDVKMKEKGDIPEGYSVSREKKERFSLILESASTNQTSMYLCASSPRQGSYEQYFGPGTRLTVT.

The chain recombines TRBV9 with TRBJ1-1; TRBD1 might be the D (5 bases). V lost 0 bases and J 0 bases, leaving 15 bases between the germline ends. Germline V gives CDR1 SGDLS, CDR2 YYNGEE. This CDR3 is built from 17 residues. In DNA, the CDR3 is TGTGCCAGCAGCGTAGCTAAATCATCAGGGATGAACACTGAAGCTTTCTTT. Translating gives CASSVAKSSGMNTEAFF.

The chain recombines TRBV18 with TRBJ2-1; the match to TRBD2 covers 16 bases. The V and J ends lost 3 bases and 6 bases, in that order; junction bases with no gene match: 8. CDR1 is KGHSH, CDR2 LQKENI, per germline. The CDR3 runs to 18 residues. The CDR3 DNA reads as TGTGCCAGCTCACCGCCGGGACTAGCGGGGGGGTCGGGCAATGAGCAGTTCTTC. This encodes CASSPPGLAGGSGNEQFF.

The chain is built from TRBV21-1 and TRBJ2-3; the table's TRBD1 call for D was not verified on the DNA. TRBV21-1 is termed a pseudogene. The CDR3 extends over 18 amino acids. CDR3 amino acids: CASSKGTGQPDNTDTQYF. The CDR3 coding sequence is TGTGCCAGCAGCAAAGGTACCGGACAGCCGGACAACACAGATACGCAGTATTTT.

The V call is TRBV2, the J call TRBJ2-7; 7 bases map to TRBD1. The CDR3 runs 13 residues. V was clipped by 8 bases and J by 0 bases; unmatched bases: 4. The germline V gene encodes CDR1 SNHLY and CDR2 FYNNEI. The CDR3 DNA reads TGTGCCAGCCGCAGACAGGGCTCCTACGAGCAGTACTTC. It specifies CASRRQGSYEQYF.

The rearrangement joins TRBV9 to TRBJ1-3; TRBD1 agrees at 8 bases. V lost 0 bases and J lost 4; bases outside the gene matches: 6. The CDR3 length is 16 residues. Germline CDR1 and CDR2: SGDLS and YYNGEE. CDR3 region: CASSVVPRTGGNTIYF. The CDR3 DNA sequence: TGTGCCAGCAGCGTAGTCCCGCGGACAGGGGGAAACACCATATATTTT.

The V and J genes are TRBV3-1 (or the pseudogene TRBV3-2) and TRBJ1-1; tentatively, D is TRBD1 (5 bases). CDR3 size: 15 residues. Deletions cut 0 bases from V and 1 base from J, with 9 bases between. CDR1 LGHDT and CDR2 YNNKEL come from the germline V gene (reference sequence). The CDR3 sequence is CASSQDLGGNTEAFF. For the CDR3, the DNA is TGTGCCAGCAGCCAAGATTTGGGGGGGAACACTGAAGCTTTCTTT.